This T cell receptor beta chain appears in the sequencing data of a study of cytomegalovirus exposure and HLA in healthy donors. This clone appeared once. The target antigen is unknown. With 60 Vbeta and 13 Jbeta primers, the PCR was carried out. Sequencing used immunoSEQ multiplex PCR; TCRdb keeps in-frame clones, though not all of them. There are roughly 120,000 clones in the sample; about 80% occur only once, and approximately 5% lies in the top ten. Findings of the study overall: TCR beta V- and J-gene trimming was later associated with a missense DCLRE1C variant. In an earlier analysis, most TCR beta V segments were productive about 87% or about 30% of the time. Later analysis revealed greater clonal expansion in HLA-associated TCR beta chains than in equally common others.

Sample: PBMCs. This receptor was obtained from a man younger than 40 in good health and CMV-seronegative.

The CDR3 here is CASSFGTGEIYGYTF. CDR3 in DNA: TGTGCCAGCAGCTTCGGGACAGGGGAAATCTATGGCTACACCTTC. V and J are TRBV7-2 and TRBJ1-2, with TRBD1 matching 10 bases. J lost 4 bases, V lost 3 bases, and 5 bases had no gene match. This CDR3 has 15 residues. The germline V gene has CDR1 SGHTA and CDR2 FQGNSA.